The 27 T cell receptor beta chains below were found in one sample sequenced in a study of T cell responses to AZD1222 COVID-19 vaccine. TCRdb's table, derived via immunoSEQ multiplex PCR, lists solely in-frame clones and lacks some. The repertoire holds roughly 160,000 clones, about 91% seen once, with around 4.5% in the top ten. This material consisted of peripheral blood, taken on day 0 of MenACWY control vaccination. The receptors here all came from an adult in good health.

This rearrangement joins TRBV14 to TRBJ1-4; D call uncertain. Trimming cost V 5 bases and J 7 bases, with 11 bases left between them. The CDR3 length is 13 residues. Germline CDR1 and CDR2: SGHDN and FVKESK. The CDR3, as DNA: TGTGCCAGCAGCGGAGTTCCGGGTGAAAAACTGTTTTTT. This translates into CASSGVPGEKLFF.

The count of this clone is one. In nucleotides, the CDR3 is TGTGCCAGCAGCGTACCCCGGGACTATGAGACCCCGAGCTCCTACAATGAGCAGTTCTTC. Protein: CASSVPRDYETPSSYNEQFF. V gene TRBV9 combines with J gene TRBJ2-1, with 7 bases fitting TRBD2. The J segment lost 0 bases and the V segment lost 1 base, leaving 16 bases of the junction unmatched. From germline, CDR1 is SGDLS and CDR2 YYNGEE. This CDR3 comprises 20 residues.

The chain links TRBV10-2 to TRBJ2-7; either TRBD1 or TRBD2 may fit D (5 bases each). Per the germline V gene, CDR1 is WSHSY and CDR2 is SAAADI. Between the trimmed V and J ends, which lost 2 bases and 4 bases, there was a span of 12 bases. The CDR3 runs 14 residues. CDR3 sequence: CASSELPREYEQYF. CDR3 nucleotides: TGCGCCAGCAGTGAGCTACCCAGGGAGTACGAGCAGTACTTC.

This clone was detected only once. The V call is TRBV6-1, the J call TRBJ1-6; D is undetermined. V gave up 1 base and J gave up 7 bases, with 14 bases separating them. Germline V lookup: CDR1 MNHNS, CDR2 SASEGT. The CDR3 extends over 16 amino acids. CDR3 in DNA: TGTGCCAGCAGTGAAGGTGTGGCTTGGGCGAATTCACCCCTCCACTTT. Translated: CASSEGVAWANSPLHF.

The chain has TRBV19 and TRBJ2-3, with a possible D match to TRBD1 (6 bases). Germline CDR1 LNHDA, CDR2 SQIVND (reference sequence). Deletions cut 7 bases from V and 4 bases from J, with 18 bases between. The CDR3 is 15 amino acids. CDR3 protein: CASTEGPGTPDTQYF. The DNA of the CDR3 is TGTGCCAGTACCGAGGGACCCGGGACACCAGATACGCAGTATTTT.

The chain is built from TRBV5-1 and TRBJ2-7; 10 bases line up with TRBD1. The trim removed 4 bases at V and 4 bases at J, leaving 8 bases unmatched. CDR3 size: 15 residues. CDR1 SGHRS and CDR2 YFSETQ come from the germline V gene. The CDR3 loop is CASSPTPDRGYEQYF. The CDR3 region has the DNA TGCGCCAGCAGCCCAACCCCGGACAGGGGGTACGAGCAGTACTTC.

This chain's CDR3 is CASSQGGDFGRGNTIYF. As DNA, the CDR3 is TGTGCCAGCAGCCAAGGTGGTGACTTCGGGAGGGGAAACACCATATATTTT. V is TRBV4-2 and J is TRBJ1-3; D uncertain. The length of the CDR3 is 17 residues. Germline V gene data show CDR1 as LGHNA and CDR2 as YNFKEQ. Trimming removed 1 base from V and 4 bases from J, with 17 bases in between.

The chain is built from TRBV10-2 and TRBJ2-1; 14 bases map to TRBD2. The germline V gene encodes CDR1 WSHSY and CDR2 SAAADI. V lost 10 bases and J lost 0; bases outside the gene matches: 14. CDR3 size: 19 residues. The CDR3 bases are TGCGCCACCGCCCCGGGGGGACTAGCGGGAGCTAGCTCCTACAATGAGCAGTTCTTC. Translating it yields CATAPGGLAGASSYNEQFF.

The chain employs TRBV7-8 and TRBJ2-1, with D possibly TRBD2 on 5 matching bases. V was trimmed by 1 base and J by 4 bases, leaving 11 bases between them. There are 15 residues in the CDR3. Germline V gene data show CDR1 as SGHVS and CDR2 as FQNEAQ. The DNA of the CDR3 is TGTGCCAGCAGCTTAGGGGCTAGCAGGTACAATGAGCAGTTCTTC. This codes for CASSLGASRYNEQFF.

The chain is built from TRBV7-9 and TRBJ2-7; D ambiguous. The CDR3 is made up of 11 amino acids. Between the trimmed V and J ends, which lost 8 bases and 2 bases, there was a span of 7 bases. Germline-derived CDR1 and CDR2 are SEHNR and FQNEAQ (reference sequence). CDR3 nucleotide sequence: TGTGCCAGCGTCAGTACCTACGAGCAGTACTTC. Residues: CASVSTYEQYF. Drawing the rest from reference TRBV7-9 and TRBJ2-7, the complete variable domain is DTGVSQNPRHKITKRGQNVTFRCDPISEHNRLYWYRQTLGQGPEFLTYFQNEAQLEKSRLLSDRFSAERPKGSFSTLEIQRTEQGDSAMYLCASVSTYEQYFGPGTRLTVT.

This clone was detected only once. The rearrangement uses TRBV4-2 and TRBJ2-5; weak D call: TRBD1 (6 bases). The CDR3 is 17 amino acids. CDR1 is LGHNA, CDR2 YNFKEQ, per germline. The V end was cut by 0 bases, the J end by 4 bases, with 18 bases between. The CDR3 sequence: CASSQDNFEGDGETQYF. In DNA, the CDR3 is TGTGCCAGCAGCCAAGACAATTTCGAGGGGGATGGAGAGACCCAGTACTTC.

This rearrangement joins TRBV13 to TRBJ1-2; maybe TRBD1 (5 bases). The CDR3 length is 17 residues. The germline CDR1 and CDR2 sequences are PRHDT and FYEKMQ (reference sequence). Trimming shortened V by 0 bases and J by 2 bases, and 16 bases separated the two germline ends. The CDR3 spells CASSLGGRAPQNYGYTF. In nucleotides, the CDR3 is TGTGCCAGCAGCTTAGGGGGGCGGGCACCCCAAAACTATGGCTACACCTTC.

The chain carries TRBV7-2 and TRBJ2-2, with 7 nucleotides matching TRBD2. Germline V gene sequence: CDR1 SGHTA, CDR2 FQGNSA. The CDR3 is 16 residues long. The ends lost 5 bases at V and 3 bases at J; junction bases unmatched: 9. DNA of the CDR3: TGTGCCAGCAGCCCAAGCCCAGCGGGGTACACCGGGGAGCTGTTTTTT. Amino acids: CASSPSPAGYTGELFF.

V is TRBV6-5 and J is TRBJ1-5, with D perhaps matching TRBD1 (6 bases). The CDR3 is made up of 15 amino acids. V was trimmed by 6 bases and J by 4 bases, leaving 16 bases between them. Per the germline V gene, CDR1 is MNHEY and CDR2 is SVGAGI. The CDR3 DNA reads TGTGCCAGCAGCCACTCGGGGGGCGGTAATCAGCCCCAGCATTTT. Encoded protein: CASSHSGGGNQPQHF.

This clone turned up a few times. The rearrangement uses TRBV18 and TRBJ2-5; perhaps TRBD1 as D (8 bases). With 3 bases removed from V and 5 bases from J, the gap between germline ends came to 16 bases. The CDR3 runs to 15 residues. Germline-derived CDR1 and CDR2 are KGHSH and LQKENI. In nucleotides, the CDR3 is TGTGCCAGCTCACCCAGGACAGGGCGGGAGGAGACCCAGTACTTC. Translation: CASSPRTGREETQYF.

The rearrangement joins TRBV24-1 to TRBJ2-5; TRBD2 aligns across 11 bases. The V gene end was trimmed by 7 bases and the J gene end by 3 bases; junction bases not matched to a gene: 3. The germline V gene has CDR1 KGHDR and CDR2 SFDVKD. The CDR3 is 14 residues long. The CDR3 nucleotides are TGTGCCACCAGCCAGGGACTAGCGGAAGAGACCCAGTACTTC. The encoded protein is CATSQGLAEETQYF.

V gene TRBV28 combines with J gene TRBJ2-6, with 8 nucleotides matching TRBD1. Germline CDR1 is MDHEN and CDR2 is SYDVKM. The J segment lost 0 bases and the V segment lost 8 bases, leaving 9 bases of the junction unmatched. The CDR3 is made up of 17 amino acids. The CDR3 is CASLRDRRSSGANVLTF. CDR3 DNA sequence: TGTGCCAGCCTCCGGGACAGGCGCTCCTCTGGGGCCAACGTCCTGACTTTC. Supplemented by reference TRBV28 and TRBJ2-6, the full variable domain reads DVKVTQSSRYLVKRTGEKVFLECVQDMDHENMFWYRQDPGLGLRLIYFSYDVKMKEKGDIPEGYSVSREKKERFSLILESASTNQTSMYLCASLRDRRSSGANVLTFGAGSRLTVL.

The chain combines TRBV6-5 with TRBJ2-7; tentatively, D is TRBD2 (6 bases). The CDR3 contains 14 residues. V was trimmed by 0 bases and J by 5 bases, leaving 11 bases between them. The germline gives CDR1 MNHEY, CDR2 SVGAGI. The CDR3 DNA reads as TGTGCCAGCAGTTACTCACGGAGGGGAGACGAGCAGTACTTC. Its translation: CASSYSRRGDEQYF.

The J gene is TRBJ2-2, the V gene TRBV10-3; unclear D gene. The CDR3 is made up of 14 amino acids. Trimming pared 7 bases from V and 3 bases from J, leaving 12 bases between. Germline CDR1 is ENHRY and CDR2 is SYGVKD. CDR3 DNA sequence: TGTGCCATCAATAACAGAATTGACACCGGGGAGCTGTTTTTT. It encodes CAINNRIDTGELFF.

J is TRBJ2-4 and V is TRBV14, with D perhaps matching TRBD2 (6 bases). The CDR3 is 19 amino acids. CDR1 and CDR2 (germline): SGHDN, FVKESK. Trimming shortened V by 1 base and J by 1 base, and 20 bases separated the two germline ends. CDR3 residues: CASSQGGLIGRFAKNIQYF. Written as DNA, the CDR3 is TGTGCCAGCAGCCAAGGGGGTCTGATCGGGAGATTCGCCAAAAACATTCAGTACTTC.

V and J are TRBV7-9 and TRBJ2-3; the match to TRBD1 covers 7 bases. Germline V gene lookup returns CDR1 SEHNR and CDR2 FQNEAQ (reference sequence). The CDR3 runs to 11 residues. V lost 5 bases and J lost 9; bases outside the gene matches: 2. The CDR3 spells CASSPGQTQYF. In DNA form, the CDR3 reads TGTGCCAGCAGCCCGGGACAGACGCAGTATTTT.

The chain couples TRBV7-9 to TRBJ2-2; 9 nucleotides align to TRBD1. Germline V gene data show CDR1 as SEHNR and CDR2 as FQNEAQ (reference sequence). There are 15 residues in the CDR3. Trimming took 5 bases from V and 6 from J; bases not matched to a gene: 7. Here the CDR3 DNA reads TGTGCCAGCAGCCTACAGGGGGCGGTCTCCGGGGAGCTGTTTTTT. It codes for CASSLQGAVSGELFF. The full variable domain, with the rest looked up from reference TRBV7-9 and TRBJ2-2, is DTGVSQNPRHKITKRGQNVTFRCDPISEHNRLYWYRQTLGQGPEFLTYFQNEAQLEKSRLLSDRFSAERPKGSFSTLEIQRTEQGDSAMYLCASSLQGAVSGELFFGEGSRLTVL.

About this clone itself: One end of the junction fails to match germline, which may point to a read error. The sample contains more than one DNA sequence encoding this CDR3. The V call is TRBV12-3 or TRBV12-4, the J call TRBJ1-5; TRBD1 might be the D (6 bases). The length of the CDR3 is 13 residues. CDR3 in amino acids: CASSLQGNQPQHF. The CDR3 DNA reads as TGTGCCAGCAGTCTACAGGGCAACCAGCCCCAGCATTTT.

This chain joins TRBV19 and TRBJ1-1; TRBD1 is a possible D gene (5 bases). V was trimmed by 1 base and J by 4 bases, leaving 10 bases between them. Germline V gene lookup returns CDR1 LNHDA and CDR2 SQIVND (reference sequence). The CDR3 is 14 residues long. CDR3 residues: CASSIARGFTEAFF. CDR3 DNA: TGTGCCAGTAGTATAGCTCGGGGGTTCACTGAAGCTTTCTTT.

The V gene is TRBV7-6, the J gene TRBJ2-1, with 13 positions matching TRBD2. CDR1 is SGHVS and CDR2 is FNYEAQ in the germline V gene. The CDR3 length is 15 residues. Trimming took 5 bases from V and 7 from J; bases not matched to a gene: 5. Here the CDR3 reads CASSELAGGTNEQFF. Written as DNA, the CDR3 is TGTGCCAGCAGCGAACTAGCGGGAGGGACAAATGAGCAGTTCTTC.

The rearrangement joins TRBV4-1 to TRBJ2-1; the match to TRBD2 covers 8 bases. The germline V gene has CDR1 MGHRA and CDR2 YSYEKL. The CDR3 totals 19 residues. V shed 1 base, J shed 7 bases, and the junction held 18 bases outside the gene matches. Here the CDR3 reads CASSQVRPPTSGTGNEQFF. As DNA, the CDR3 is TGCGCCAGCAGCCAAGTTCGCCCTCCCACTAGCGGCACGGGGAATGAGCAGTTCTTC.

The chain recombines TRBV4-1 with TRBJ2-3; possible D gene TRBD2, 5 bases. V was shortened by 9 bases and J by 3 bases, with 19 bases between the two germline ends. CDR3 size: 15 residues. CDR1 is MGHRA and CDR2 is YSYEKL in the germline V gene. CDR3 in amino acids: CASRASGGRTDTQYF. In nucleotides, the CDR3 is TGCGCCAGTAGGGCGAGCGGCGGTAGGACAGATACGCAGTATTTT.